This T cell receptor beta chain is from a study of T cell responses to AZD1222 COVID-19 vaccine. Study-level points and caveats: Sampled repertoires all dated from after the peak T cell response.

V was clipped by 1 base and J by 3 bases, with 18 bases between them. The CDR3 length is 17 residues. The germline V gene has CDR1 LGHNA and CDR2 YSLEER. This table comes from immunoSEQ multiplex PCR, and its TCRdb copy is limited to in-frame clones, with some not included. The table records approximately 150,000 clones, about 93% of them present only once. Concerning this clone: The antigen is undetermined.

This rearrangement joins TRBV4-3 to TRBJ1-2; possibly TRBD1 for D (6 bases). This receptor was obtained from an adult in good health. The starting material was peripheral blood, obtained on day 0 of AZD1222 vaccination. The CDR3 coding sequence is TGCGCCAGCAGCCAAGGTCGGTCAGGGGTTCACCACTATGGCTACACCTTC. Its translation is CASSQGRSGVHHYGYTF.